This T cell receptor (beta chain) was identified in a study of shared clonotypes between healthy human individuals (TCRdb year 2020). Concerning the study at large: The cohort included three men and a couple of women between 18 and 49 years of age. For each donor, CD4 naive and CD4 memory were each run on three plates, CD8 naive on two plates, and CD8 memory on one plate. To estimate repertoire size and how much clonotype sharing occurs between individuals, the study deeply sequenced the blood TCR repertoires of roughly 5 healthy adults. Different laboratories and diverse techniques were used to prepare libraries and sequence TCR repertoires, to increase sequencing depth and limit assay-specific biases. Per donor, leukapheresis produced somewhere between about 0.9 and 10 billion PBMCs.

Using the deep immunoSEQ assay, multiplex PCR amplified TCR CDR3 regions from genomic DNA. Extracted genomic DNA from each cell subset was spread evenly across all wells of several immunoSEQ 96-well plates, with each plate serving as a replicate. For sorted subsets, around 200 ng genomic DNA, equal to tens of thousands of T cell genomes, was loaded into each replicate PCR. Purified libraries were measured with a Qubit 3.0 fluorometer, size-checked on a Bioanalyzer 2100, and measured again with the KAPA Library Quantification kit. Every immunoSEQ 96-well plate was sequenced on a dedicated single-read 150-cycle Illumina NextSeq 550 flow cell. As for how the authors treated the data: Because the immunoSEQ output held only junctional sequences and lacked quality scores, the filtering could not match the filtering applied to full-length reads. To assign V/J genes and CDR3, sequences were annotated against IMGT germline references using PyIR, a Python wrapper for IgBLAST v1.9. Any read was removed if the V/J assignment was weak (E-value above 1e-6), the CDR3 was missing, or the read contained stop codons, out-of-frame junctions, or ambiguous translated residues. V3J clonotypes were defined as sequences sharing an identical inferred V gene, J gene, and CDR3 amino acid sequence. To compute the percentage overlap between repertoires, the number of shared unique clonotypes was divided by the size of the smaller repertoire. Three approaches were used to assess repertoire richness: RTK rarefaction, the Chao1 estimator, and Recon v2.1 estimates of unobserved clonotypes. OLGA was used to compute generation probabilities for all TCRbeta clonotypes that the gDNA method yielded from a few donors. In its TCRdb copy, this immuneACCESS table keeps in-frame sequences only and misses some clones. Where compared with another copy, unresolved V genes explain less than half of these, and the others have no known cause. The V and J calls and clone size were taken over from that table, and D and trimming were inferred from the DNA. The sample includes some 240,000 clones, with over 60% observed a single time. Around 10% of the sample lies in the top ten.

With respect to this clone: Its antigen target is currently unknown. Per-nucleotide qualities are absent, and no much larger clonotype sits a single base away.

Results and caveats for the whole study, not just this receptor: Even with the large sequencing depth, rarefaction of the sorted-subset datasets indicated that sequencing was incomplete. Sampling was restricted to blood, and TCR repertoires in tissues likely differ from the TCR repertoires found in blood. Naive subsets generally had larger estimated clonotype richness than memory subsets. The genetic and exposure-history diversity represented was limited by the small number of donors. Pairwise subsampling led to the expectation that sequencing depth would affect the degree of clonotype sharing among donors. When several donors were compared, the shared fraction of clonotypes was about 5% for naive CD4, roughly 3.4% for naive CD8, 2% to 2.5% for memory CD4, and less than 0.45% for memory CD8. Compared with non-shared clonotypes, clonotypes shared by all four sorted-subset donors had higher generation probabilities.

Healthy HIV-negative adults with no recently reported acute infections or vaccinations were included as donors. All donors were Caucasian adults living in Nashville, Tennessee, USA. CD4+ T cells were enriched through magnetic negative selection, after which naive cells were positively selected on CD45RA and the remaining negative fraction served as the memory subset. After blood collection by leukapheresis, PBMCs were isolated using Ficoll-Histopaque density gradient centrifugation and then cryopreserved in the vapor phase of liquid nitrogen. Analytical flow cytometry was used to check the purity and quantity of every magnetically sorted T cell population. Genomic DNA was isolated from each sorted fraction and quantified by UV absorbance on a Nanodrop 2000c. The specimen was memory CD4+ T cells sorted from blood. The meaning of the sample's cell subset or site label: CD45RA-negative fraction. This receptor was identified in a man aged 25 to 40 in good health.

The nucleotide sequence is given as TGTGCCAGCGGAGGACAGGGGGCATCTTTTGGCTACACCTTC. Its translation is CASGGQGASFGYTF. This chain joins TRBV7-8 to TRBJ1-2, and 11 junction bases match TRBD1. The germline V gene gives CDR1 as SGHVS and CDR2 as FQNEAQ. From cysteine to phenylalanine, the CDR3 is 14 amino acids long. Just CDR3 DNA is preserved here, 42 bases in frame from base 1. Here V drops 8 bases and J drops 7 bases, and the junction holds 9 bases not matched to any gene.